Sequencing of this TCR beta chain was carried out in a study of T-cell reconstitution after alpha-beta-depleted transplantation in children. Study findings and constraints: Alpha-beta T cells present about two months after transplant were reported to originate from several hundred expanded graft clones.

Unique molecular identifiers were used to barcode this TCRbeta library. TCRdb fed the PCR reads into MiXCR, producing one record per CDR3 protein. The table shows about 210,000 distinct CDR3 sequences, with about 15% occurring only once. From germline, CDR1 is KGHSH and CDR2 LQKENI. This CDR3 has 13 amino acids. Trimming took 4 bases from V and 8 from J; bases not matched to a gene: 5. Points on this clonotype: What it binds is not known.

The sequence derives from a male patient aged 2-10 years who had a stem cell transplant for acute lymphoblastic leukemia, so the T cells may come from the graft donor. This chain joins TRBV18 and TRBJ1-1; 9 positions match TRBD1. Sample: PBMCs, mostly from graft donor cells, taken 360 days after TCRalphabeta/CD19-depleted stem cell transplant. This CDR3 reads CASSQRTGAEAFF. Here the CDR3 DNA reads TGTGCCAGCTCACAACGGACAGGGGCCGAAGCTTTCTTT.